This T cell receptor beta chain stems from a study of PD-1 blockade in classical Hodgkin lymphoma. Whole-study context: Patients were infused with nivolumab 3 mg/kg every 2 weeks. Study-level points and caveats: Why the repertoires differ is still unclear, perhaps disease activity or prior therapy. Patients excluded were those beginning nivolumab under 1 year after ASCT.

Generated by immunoSEQ multiplex PCR, the TCRdb table keeps only in-frame clones and is missing some. Of some 17,000 clones in the sample, about 68% were seen once. Concerning this clone: Its antigen is undetermined.

Time point here: cycle 4 day 1 (C4D1), after less than 7 weeks of nivolumab. Relapse was seen in all patients after autologous stem cell transplantation, and brentuximab vedotin exposure was variable. Purification of CD4+ T cells from thawed PBMCs was achieved by magnetic negative selection. V shed 4 bases and J shed 1 base, with 7 bases lying between them. The V gene's germline CDR1 is LNHDA and CDR2 SQIVND (reference sequence). The CDR3 has 13 amino acids. The chain couples TRBV19 to TRBJ1-2; D ambiguous. This TCR came from a human donor with classical Hodgkin lymphoma. The material sequenced was CD4+ T cells from blood, taken before the fourth cycle of nivolumab. CDR3 residues: CASSSLLNYGYTF. The DNA for the CDR3 is TGTGCCAGTAGTAGCCTTCTTAACTATGGCTACACCTTC.